This TCR beta chain stems from a study of identical twins. This clonotype has a count of ten or more. Its antigen is not identified. Study results and limitations: Conclusions relied on cross-sectional statistical analysis, not following the same donors.

From the 5' RACE reads, TCRdb called clonotypes with MiXCR, one entry per CDR3 protein. The sample includes about 220,000 distinct CDR3 sequences, about 7.5% of them seen just once. The data were also submitted as part of a second study, on yellow fever vaccine responses in identical twins.

The sample comprised memory (CD45RO+) T cells sorted from blood. The clonotype was recovered from a woman younger than 30 in good health.

The CDR3 reads CASSETSGSQNEQFF. CDR3 bases: TGTGCCAGCAGTGAAACAAGCGGGTCGCAAAATGAGCAGTTCTTC. The genes are TRBV6-4 and TRBJ2-1, with TRBD2 as a possible D gene (6 bases). The CDR3 contains 15 residues. Looked up from germline, CDR1 is MRHNA and CDR2 is SNTAGT. The V end was cut by 3 bases, the J end by 7 bases, with 16 bases between.